These 30 T cell receptor beta chains share one sample of origin, sequenced in a study of blood T cell repertoires in COVID-19. Assay: immunoSEQ multiplex PCR; the TCRdb copy retains only in-frame clones and omits some. The data hold under 150,000 clones, with 70% to 90% observed a single time. What was sequenced was PBMCs or T cells enriched from blood (not recorded which). These receptors were obtained from a woman aged 45-60 years who had recovered from COVID-19.

The rearrangement links TRBV13 to TRBJ2-1; TRBD1 is a possible D gene (6 bases). This CDR3 comprises 15 residues. Germline V gives CDR1 PRHDT, CDR2 FYEKMQ (reference sequence). The ends were cut back, 6 bases at V and 2 bases at J, with 14 bases in the middle. The CDR3 DNA reads TGTGCCAGCAGGTTGACAGGCCGAACCTACAATGAGCAGTTCTTC. Residues: CASRLTGRTYNEQFF. Variable domain in full (rest from reference TRBV13 and TRBJ2-1): AAGVIQSPRHLIKEKRETATLKCYPIPRHDTVYWYQQGPGQDPQFLISFYEKMQSDKGSIPDRFSAQQFSDYHSELNMSSLELGDSALYFCASRLTGRTYNEQFFGPGTRLTVL.

CDR3 bases: TGCGCCAGCAGCCAAGAGGGACAGGGACGGGAGCAGTACTTC. Amino acids: CASSQEGQGREQYF. The chain is built from TRBV4-1 and TRBJ2-7; 9 positions agree with TRBD1. The V and J ends lost 0 bases and 7 bases, in that order; junction bases with no gene match: 4. Germline V gene sequence: CDR1 MGHRA, CDR2 YSYEKL. This CDR3 comprises 14 residues.

The DNA for the CDR3 is TGCGCCAGCAGCTTGGGAGCGGGGGGGCCAGAGACCCAGTACTTC. Translated: CASSLGAGGPETQYF. The chain uses TRBV5-1 and TRBJ2-5; 10 nucleotides line up with TRBD2. After removal of 0 bases from V and 4 bases from J, the junction contained 3 bases not matched to a gene. CDR1 is SGHRS, CDR2 YFSETQ, per germline. The CDR3 totals 15 residues.

The chain combines TRBV18 with TRBJ1-5; D ambiguous. Trimming cost V 0 bases and J 7 bases, with 16 bases left between them. Germline values: CDR1 KGHSH, CDR2 LQKENI. The CDR3 loop spans 16 amino acids. CDR3 DNA sequence: TGTGCCAGCTCACCACCGAGTTTTCGGGATCGACAGCCCCAGCATTTT. Translating it yields CASSPPSFRDRQPQHF.

This chain links TRBV7-3 with TRBJ2-1; 9 nucleotides line up with TRBD1. Germline CDR1 is SGHTA and CDR2 is FQGTGA. The V gene end was trimmed by 1 base and the J gene end by 8 bases; junction bases not matched to a gene: 3. CDR3 length equals 14 residues. The CDR3 reads CASSLMGQGDEQFF. The CDR3 DNA is TGTGCCAGCAGCTTAATGGGACAGGGAGATGAGCAGTTCTTC.

V and J are TRBV5-1 and TRBJ2-1; 11 bases align to TRBD2. The CDR3 covers 15 residues. Germline V gene lookup returns CDR1 SGHRS and CDR2 YFSETQ. Unmatched junction bases numbered 8, after V lost 3 bases and J lost 9 bases. This CDR3 reads CASSSHLAGGGEQFF. CDR3 nucleotides: TGCGCCAGCAGCTCCCACCTAGCGGGGGGAGGTGAGCAGTTCTTC.

This clone appeared a single time. In DNA form, the CDR3 reads TGTGCCTGTGGGAGAACTGAAGCTTTCTTT. Its translation is CACGRTEAFF. The chain links TRBV19 to TRBJ1-1; D not certain. Trimming took off 11 bases at V and 5 bases at J, with 9 bases between the two ends. Germline V CDR1 and CDR2: LNHDA, SQIVND (reference sequence). The CDR3 is made up of 10 amino acids.

The chain couples TRBV30 to TRBJ2-5; D is uncertain. V dropped 3 bases and J dropped 1 base, with 6 bases sitting between them. The CDR3 sequence is 12 residues long. The germline CDR1 and CDR2 sequences are GTSNPN and SVGIG (reference sequence). CDR3 residues: CAWSPGQETQYF. Here the CDR3 DNA reads TGTGCCTGGAGCCCAGGCCAAGAGACCCAGTACTTC.

The rearrangement joins TRBV6-5 to TRBJ2-1; maybe TRBD1 (5 bases). Germline CDR1 reads MNHEY; CDR2 reads SVGAGI. V was trimmed by 2 bases and J by 2 bases, leaving 10 bases between them. The CDR3 consists of 15 residues. The DNA for the CDR3 is TGTGCCAGCAGTTACCGTGACAGCCCCTACAATGAGCAGTTCTTC. Its translation is CASSYRDSPYNEQFF.

This clone was counted between two and nine times. V is TRBV10-3 and J is TRBJ1-1, with TRBD1 as a possible D gene (6 bases). The CDR3 runs to 15 residues. CDR1 is ENHRY and CDR2 is SYGVKD in the germline V gene. V lost 4 bases and J 0 bases, leaving 12 bases between the germline ends. The CDR3 loop reads CAISGPRGLNTEAFF. The CDR3, as DNA: TGTGCCATCAGTGGCCCCAGGGGATTGAACACTGAAGCTTTCTTT.

This sequence joins TRBV18 and TRBJ1-6, with TRBD1 matching over 8 bases. Germline V gives CDR1 KGHSH, CDR2 LQKENI. This CDR3 comprises 15 residues. J lost 7 bases, V lost 3 bases, and 5 bases had no gene match. The DNA of the CDR3 is TGTGCCAGCTCACCCCCGACAGGGGAAAATTCACCCCTCCACTTT. Encoded protein: CASSPPTGENSPLHF.

CDR3 in DNA: TGTGCCAGCAGCTTTTTCCAGGGTAACACTGAAGCTTTCTTT. Translating it yields CASSFFQGNTEAFF. The chain couples TRBV7-2 to TRBJ1-1, with D maybe TRBD1 (5 bases). This CDR3 is 14 amino acids long. The germline V gene encodes CDR1 SGHTA and CDR2 FQGNSA. Trimming took off 3 bases at V and 2 bases at J, with 10 bases between the two ends. Filled out from reference TRBV7-2 and TRBJ1-1, the complete variable domain reads GAGVSQSPSNKVTEKGKDVELRCDPISGHTALYWYRQSLGQGLEFLIYFQGNSAPDKSGLPSDRFSAERTGGSVSTLTIQRTQQEDSAVYLCASSFFQGNTEAFFGQGTRLTVV.

The J gene is TRBJ1-4, the V gene TRBV19, with 7 bases fitting TRBD1. The V gene end was trimmed by 9 bases and the J gene end by 8 bases; junction bases not matched to a gene: 12. CDR3 length equals 14 residues. The germline CDR1 and CDR2 sequences are LNHDA and SQIVND (reference sequence). CDR3 protein: CASRHDRVAEKLFF. The CDR3 bases are TGTGCCAGCCGACACGACAGGGTAGCCGAAAAACTGTTTTTT.

The gene calls are TRBV11-2 and TRBJ2-2; TRBD2 aligns across 8 bases. The CDR3 consists of 18 residues. V gave up 5 bases and J gave up 4 bases; unmatched junction bases: 15. CDR1 is SGHAT, CDR2 FQNNGV, per germline. The CDR3 region is CASSRPRGGGLRTGELFF. As DNA, the CDR3 is TGTGCCAGCAGCCGTCCCCGGGGGGGCGGTCTACGCACCGGGGAGCTGTTTTTT.

The rearrangement links TRBV19 to TRBJ2-3; no clear D. The V gene's germline CDR1 is LNHDA and CDR2 SQIVND (reference sequence). V lost 7 bases and J lost 2, with 13 bases in between. This CDR3 has 14 amino acids. CDR3 bases: TGTGCCAGTAAAGGAGAATCCCTCACAGATACGCAGTATTTT. This codes for CASKGESLTDTQYF.

The chain couples TRBV4-3 to TRBJ2-3; 10 nucleotides agree with TRBD1. The germline V gene encodes CDR1 LGHNA and CDR2 YSLEER. With V trimmed by 2 bases and J by 0 bases, 2 bases remained unmatched. CDR3 length equals 16 residues. The CDR3 DNA reads as TGCGCCAGCAGCCAACGGACAGGGGGGAGCACAGATACGCAGTATTTT. Its translation: CASSQRTGGSTDTQYF.

The J gene is TRBJ2-1, the V gene TRBV7-9; 8 nucleotides match TRBD1. V dropped 7 bases and J dropped 9; count of bases not matched to a gene: 11. Germline values: CDR1 SEHNR, CDR2 FQNEAQ (reference sequence). The CDR3 runs 14 residues. The CDR3 region has the DNA TGTGCCAGCACCGTGGACAGGGCAGTTGGTGAGCAGTTCTTC. Its protein is CASTVDRAVGEQFF.

J is TRBJ2-1 and V is TRBV19, with D tentatively TRBD1 (5 bases). The CDR3 is made up of 19 amino acids. Trimming removed 4 bases at V and 2 bases at J, with 24 bases between. Germline V lookup: CDR1 LNHDA, CDR2 SQIVND (reference sequence). CDR3 bases: TGTGCCAGTAGTAAAAAGGGGCCCGAACAGGTAGAAGCCTACAATGAGCAGTTCTTC. This translates into CASSKKGPEQVEAYNEQFF.

The rearrangement links TRBV7-9 to TRBJ1-4, with TRBD1 matching 8 bases. With 5 bases clipped from V and 5 bases from J, the junction kept 7 bases outside the gene matches. CDR1 is SEHNR and CDR2 is FQNEAQ in the germline V gene (reference sequence). CDR3 length equals 15 residues. The CDR3 loop reads CASSLSGTGNEKLFF. CDR3 sequence (DNA): TGTGCCAGCAGCCTATCCGGGACAGGAAATGAAAAACTGTTTTTT.

The chain couples TRBV9 to TRBJ2-7, with D perhaps matching TRBD2 (6 bases). Germline V gene sequence: CDR1 SGDLS, CDR2 YYNGEE. This CDR3 contains 12 residues. Between the trimmed V and J ends, which lost 4 bases and 6 bases, there was a span of 11 bases. CDR3 nucleotides: TGTGCCAGCAGCCCCGGAGGGGTCGAGCAGTACTTC. It encodes CASSPGGVEQYF.

The chain links TRBV24-1 to TRBJ1-5, with TRBD1 matching over 7 bases. Germline lookup yields CDR1 KGHDR and CDR2 SFDVKD. Losses at the gene ends were 3 bases for V and 5 bases for J; bases not matched to a gene: 6. The CDR3 is 15 amino acids. In nucleotides, the CDR3 is TGTGCCACCAGTGATCGGACAGGACCCGATCAGCCCCAGCATTTT. This gives the protein CATSDRTGPDQPQHF.

The chain has TRBV10-2 and TRBJ2-5, with D possibly being TRBD2 (6 bases). The V end was cut by 0 bases, the J end by 2 bases, with 10 bases between. This CDR3 region has 15 residues. Germline lookup yields CDR1 WSHSY and CDR2 SAAADI. CDR3 region: CASSESGLAQETQYF. CDR3 in DNA: TGCGCCAGCAGTGAGTCGGGTCTAGCGCAAGAGACCCAGTACTTC.

The chain is built from TRBV7-2 and TRBJ2-1, with 9 nucleotides matching TRBD2. This CDR3 contains 15 residues. V shed 5 bases, J shed 4 bases, and the junction held 6 bases outside the gene matches. Germline CDR1 and CDR2: SGHTA and FQGNSA. CDR3: CASSATSGGYNEQFF. The CDR3 DNA follows: TGTGCCAGCAGCGCGACTAGCGGCGGATACAATGAGCAGTTCTTC.

The V gene is TRBV7-9, the J gene TRBJ1-3, with D unclear. V lost 5 bases and J 0 bases, leaving 5 bases between the germline ends. The CDR3 totals 13 residues. Germline CDR1 reads SEHNR; CDR2 reads FQNEAQ (reference sequence). DNA of the CDR3: TGTGCCAGCAGCGGTAGCTCTGGAAACACCATATATTTT. Its translation: CASSGSSGNTIYF.

The V call is TRBV10-1, the J call TRBJ1-1; TRBD1 matches 12 bases. The CDR3 spans 14 residues. Per germline, CDR1 WNHNN and CDR2 SYGVQD (reference sequence). The J segment lost 6 bases and the V segment lost 7 bases, leaving 6 bases of the junction unmatched. CDR3 in amino acids: CASKGGTGGSEAFF. Here the CDR3 DNA reads TGCGCCAGCAAAGGCGGGACAGGGGGCTCTGAAGCTTTCTTT.

The chain combines TRBV27 with TRBJ2-3; TRBD2 is a possible D gene (6 bases). The ends were cut back, 4 bases at V and 1 base at J, with 12 bases in the middle. There are 15 residues in the CDR3. Germline CDR1 is MNHEY and CDR2 is SMNVEV (reference sequence). The chain's CDR3 is CASSSLWGGTDTQYF. As DNA, the CDR3 is TGTGCCAGCAGTTCCCTTTGGGGGGGCACAGATACGCAGTATTTT.

V gene TRBV4-2 combines with J gene TRBJ1-2; TRBD1 agrees at 7 bases. This CDR3 comprises 15 residues. Germline-derived CDR1 and CDR2 are LGHNA and YNFKEQ. The V gene end was trimmed by 0 bases and the J gene end by 7 bases; junction bases not matched to a gene: 8. The CDR3 region has the DNA TGTGCCAGCAGCCAAGACCCCAGACAGGGCGGTGGCTACACCTTC. Translating it yields CASSQDPRQGGGYTF.

The chain links TRBV19 to TRBJ2-1, with 12 bases matching TRBD2. J was trimmed by 0 bases and V by 6 bases; bases with no gene match: 9. In germline, CDR1 is LNHDA, CDR2 SQIVND (reference sequence). The CDR3 is 18 amino acids. CDR3 sequence (DNA): TGTGCCAGTAGACCACTAGCGGGGGGCCAGAGCTCCTACAATGAGCAGTTCTTC. Protein: CASRPLAGGQSSYNEQFF.

J is TRBJ2-5 and V is TRBV18, with 9 bases that match TRBD1. The ends lost 3 bases at V and 4 bases at J; junction bases unmatched: 6. This CDR3 has 15 residues. Germline CDR1 reads KGHSH; CDR2 reads LQKENI. CDR3 residues: CASSPQGQGGETQYF. CDR3 in DNA: TGTGCCAGCTCACCTCAGGGACAGGGAGGAGAGACCCAGTACTTC.

The V gene is TRBV5-1, the J gene TRBJ2-7; perhaps TRBD1 as D (5 bases). The CDR3 runs to 13 residues. The V end lost 7 bases, the J end lost 7 bases, and 18 bases lay between the germline ends. In germline, CDR1 is SGHRS, CDR2 YFSETQ. CDR3 loop: CASGKDSRNEQYF. The CDR3 region has the DNA TGCGCCAGCGGGAAAGACAGTCGTAATGAGCAGTACTTC.